This is a list of T cell receptor beta chains from one sample in a study of cytomegalovirus exposure and HLA in healthy donors. Profiled with immunoSEQ multiplex PCR; TCRdb holds only in-frame clones, not every one. The table has about 160,000 clones, 60% to 80% seen once. Sequencing was performed on PBMCs. All receptors come from a man aged 45-65 years in good health and CMV-seropositive. CDR3s include the opening cysteine and the closing phenylalanine or tryptophan. D genes are given only for firm matches. Part of the rows lack a size; the others show once, few, many or a class for expanded clones.

D | J | size | V | DNA | CDR3
- | TRBJ2-7 | - | TRBV27 | TGTGCCAGCAGTCCTTCCGGGACTCGCGGCCCCTACGAGCAGTACTTC | CASSPSGTRGPYEQYF
TRBD1 | TRBJ1-2 | - | TRBV5-4 | TGTGCCAGCAGCCTGGACAGGGGACGCGCTAACTATGGCTACACCTTC | CASSLDRGRANYGYTF
- | TRBJ2-1 | - | TRBV7-9 | TGTGCCAGCAACTTAGCCCGACTAGTGGCCAATGAGCAGTTCTTC | CASNLARLVANEQFF
TRBD1 | TRBJ2-5 | - | TRBV6-4 | TGTGCCAGCAGCATGTACAGGGGCGAGACCCAGTACTTC | CASSMYRGETQYF
TRBD2 | TRBJ2-1 | - | TRBV29-1 | TGCAGCGTTGAAGCCCTCGGGGGGGGTGAGCAGTTCTTC | CSVEALGGGEQFF
TRBD1 | TRBJ2-1 | - | TRBV4-1 | TGCGCCAGCAGCCAAAACTTCCCAGGGGGAATTTCCTACAATGAGCAGTTCTTC | CASSQNFPGGISYNEQFF
TRBD2 | TRBJ2-3 | - | TRBV4-1 | TGCGCCAGCAGCCACCGCCTAGCGGGGAGCACAGATACGCAGTATTTT | CASSHRLAGSTDTQYF
- | TRBJ2-5 | - | TRBV19 | TGTGCCAGTAGTGCCCCTCCGTTTGGGCCCCAGTACTTC | CASSAPPFGPQYF
- | TRBJ1-2 | - | TRBV2 | TGTGCCAGCAGTGTACTGGGCTCCCCCCGCGGCTACACCTTC | CASSVLGSPRGYTF
TRBD2 | TRBJ2-2 | - | TRBV4-2 | TGTGCCAGCAGCCGCATAGCGGGGGGCAACACCGGGGAGCTGTTTTTT | CASSRIAGGNTGELFF
TRBD1 | TRBJ1-5 | once | TRBV6-1 | TGTGCCAGCAGTATTACAGGGGTTCAGCCCCAGCATTTT | CASSITGVQPQHF
- | TRBJ2-2 | - | TRBV9 | TGTGCCAGCAGCGGAGGACAGTCGAACACCGGGGAGCTGTTTTTT | CASSGGQSNTGELFF
TRBD1 | TRBJ1-5 | few | TRBV7-2 | TGTGCCAGCAGCCCTACGACAGGGGCGGAACAGCCCCAGCATTTT | CASSPTTGAEQPQHF
- | TRBJ2-5 | - | TRBV10-3 | TGTGCCATCAGTGACCCCCACCAGGGTGGGGAGACCCAGTACTTC | CAISDPHQGGETQYF
- | TRBJ2-5 | - | TRBV7-6 | TGTGCCAGCAGCTTTCAACGGGGGGCACAAGAGACCCAGTACTTC | CASSFQRGAQETQYF
TRBD1 | TRBJ2-3 | few | TRBV5-1 | TGCGCCAGCAGCTGGACAGGGGGGACAGATACGCAGTATTTT | CASSWTGGTDTQYF
TRBD1 | TRBJ2-3 | - | TRBV10-1 | TGCGCCAGCAGACAACAGGGGACAGATACGCAGTATTTT | CASRQQGTDTQYF
TRBD2 | TRBJ2-3 | - | TRBV5-1 | TGCGCCAGCAGCTTGTACGCTAGCGGGGGCTCTCACACAGATACGCAGTATTTT | CASSLYASGGSHTDTQYF
TRBD2 | TRBJ2-3 | - | TRBV29-1 | TGCAGCGCACGCGGGCCTAGCGGGGGACCAGATACGCAGTATTTT | CSARGPSGGPDTQYF
TRBD1 | TRBJ2-4 | - | TRBV18 | TGTGCCAGCTCACCGGGGACAGAAAACATTCAGTACTTC | CASSPGTENIQYF
- | TRBJ1-6 | - | TRBV7-9 | TGTGCCAGCAGCTTCACAGGACCTAATTCACCCCTCCACTTT | CASSFTGPNSPLHF
- | TRBJ1-1 | - | TRBV28 | TGTGCCAGCAGCGGGGGCGGGGGCTTCGGAGCTTTCTTT | CASSGGGGFGAFF
- | TRBJ1-2 | - | TRBV6-5 | TGTGCCAGCAGTTACTCGACCGGAGGGAACTATGGCTACACCTTC | CASSYSTGGNYGYTF
TRBD2 | TRBJ2-1 | - | TRBV9 | TGTGCCAGCAGCGTAGTTAGCGGGGGGGCCCTCAGTGAGCAGTTCTTC | CASSVVSGGALSEQFF
- | TRBJ2-1 | - | TRBV15 | TGTGCCACCAGCAGAGATCGCACAGGGTCTGAGCAGTTCTTC | CATSRDRTGSEQFF
- | TRBJ2-7 | - | TRBV7-2 | TGTGCCAGCAGCTTGTTGGACAGCTCCTACGAGCAGTACTTC | CASSLLDSSYEQYF
- | TRBJ1-5 | - | TRBV4-1 | TGCGCCAGCAGCTCTACAGAACATAGCAATCAGCCCCAGCATTTT | CASSSTEHSNQPQHF
- | TRBJ2-7 | few | TRBV7-2 | TGTGCCAGCAGCTTACAACCCTCCTCCTACTACGAGCAGTACTTC | CASSLQPSSYYEQYF
TRBD2 | TRBJ2-3 | - | TRBV4-3 | TGCGCCAGCAGCCAAGATCAGGGGACTAGCGGTTTCACAGATACGCAGTATTTT | CASSQDQGTSGFTDTQYF
- | TRBJ2-2 | - | TRBV7-6 | TGTGCCAGCAGCTTGGAGACAGGTGGTGGGCTGTTTTTT | CASSLETGGGLFF
- | TRBJ1-5 | - | TRBV25-1 | TGTGCCAGCAGTGCAGCCAGCGGGAATCAGCCCCAGCATTTT | CASSAASGNQPQHF
- | TRBJ2-7 | - | TRBV19 | TGTGCCAGTAGTATCTCAGGATCCTACGAGCAGTACTTC | CASSISGSYEQYF
- | TRBJ1-1 | - | TRBV19 | TGTGCCAGTAGTACTCGGGGCACTGAAGCTTTCTTT | CASSTRGTEAFF
TRBD1 | TRBJ1-1 | few | TRBV5-4 | TGTGCCAGCAGCCATGGACAGGGCTCCACTGAAGCTTTCTTT | CASSHGQGSTEAFF
TRBD2 | TRBJ2-1 | - | TRBV7-9 | TGTGCCAGCAGCTTAGCGACTAGCGAATTACAATGGGAGCAGTTCTTC | CASSLATSELQWEQFF
- | TRBJ2-5 | - | TRBV7-7 | TGTGCTAGCAGCCCCGCGCACGGCCAAGAGACCCAGTACTTC | CASSPAHGQETQYF
TRBD1 | TRBJ2-4 | - | TRBV6-1 | TGTGCCAGCACCCTAGGGGACAGTAGCAAAAACATTCAGTACTTC | CASTLGDSSKNIQYF
TRBD1 | TRBJ1-2 | - | TRBV5-1 | TGCGCCAGCAGCTCCCGGGACAGTTCAAGGGGATATGGCTACACCTTC | CASSSRDSSRGYGYTF
- | TRBJ2-1 | - | TRBV5-1 | TGCGCCAGCAGCTTGGTAGGCGCGGAGAATGAGCAGTTCTTC | CASSLVGAENEQFF
TRBD2 | TRBJ2-5 | - | TRBV9 | TGTGCCAGCAGCCCCGGCAAAAATGGCGGGGGGGCTGAGACCCAGTACTTC | CASSPGKNGGGAETQYF
TRBD1 | TRBJ2-1 | - | TRBV6-1 | TGTGCCAGCAGTGAAGCTGGACAGGGCTCCTACAATGAGCAGTTCTTC | CASSEAGQGSYNEQFF
TRBD2 | TRBJ2-7 | few | TRBV5-1 | TGCGCCAGCAGCTCCGGGTGGGGGGGCTACGAGCAGTACTTC | CASSSGWGGYEQYF
TRBD1 | TRBJ1-1 | - | TRBV5-6 | TGTGCCAGCAGCTTGGACAGGGGCAAGAACACTGAAGCTTTCTTT | CASSLDRGKNTEAFF
TRBD1 | TRBJ1-1 | - | TRBV5-1 | TGCGCCAGCCGCCGGACAGGAGGGGGAATGAACACTGAAGCTTTCTTT | CASRRTGGGMNTEAFF
TRBD2 | TRBJ2-3 | once | TRBV5-6 | TGTGCCAGCAGGAGCGGGGGGTTCACAGATACGCAGTATTTT | CASRSGGFTDTQYF
TRBD1 | TRBJ2-7 | once | TRBV7-9 | TGTGCCAGCAGCTTTGGGACAGGCTCCTACGAGCAGTACTTC | CASSFGTGSYEQYF
TRBD2 | TRBJ2-5 | - | TRBV9 | TGTGCCAGCAGCGTAAAGGCACTAGCGGGGGGTTCAGAGACCCAGTACTTC | CASSVKALAGGSETQYF
- | TRBJ1-4 | - | TRBV15 | TGTGCCACCAGCAGTGAGGGGGGGTGGAACCGAGAAAAACTGTTTTTT | CATSSEGGWNREKLFF
TRBD1 | TRBJ2-5 | - | TRBV27 | TGTGCCAGCAGTACCCAGGGGGAGATAAGAAAGACCCAGTACTTC | CASSTQGEIRKTQYF
TRBD2 | TRBJ2-1 | - | TRBV23-1 | TGCGCCAGCAGTCAATCACAGCGGGGGATGTATCGGGAGCAGTTCTTC | CASSQSQRGMYREQFF